The 2 T cell receptor beta chains reported below all come from one sample, sequenced in a study of blood T cells in healthy people across ages. It was with a sample-barcoded 5' primer and a J-beta primer mix that a second PCR of roughly 7 to 12 cycles was run. TCRdb passed the 5' RACE reads through MiXCR, listing each CDR3 protein once. The table records over 1,500,000 distinct CDR3 sequences, around 50% of them present only once. Sequenced sample: blood. Every receptor here comes from a woman aged 40 to 50 in good health.

The V and J genes are TRBV4-3 and TRBJ2-1; D remains unclear. The CDR3 spans 16 residues. V lost 2 bases and J lost 0, with 11 bases in between. Looked up from germline, CDR1 is LGHNA and CDR2 is YSLEER. The CDR3 region has the DNA TGCGCCAGCAGCCAATTCGACTCATTCTCCTACAATGAGCAGTTCTTC. It is translated as CASSQFDSFSYNEQFF.

The chain recombines TRBV6-6 with TRBJ2-3, with D maybe TRBD2 (5 bases). The CDR3 runs 16 residues. CDR1 and CDR2 from the germline V gene are MNHNY and SVGAGI (reference sequence). The V end lost 2 bases, the J end lost 5 bases, and 17 bases lay between the germline ends. CDR3 sequence: CASSYHPLLAVDTQYF. CDR3 coding DNA: TGTGCCAGCAGTTACCACCCTCTCCTAGCCGTAGATACGCAGTATTTT.